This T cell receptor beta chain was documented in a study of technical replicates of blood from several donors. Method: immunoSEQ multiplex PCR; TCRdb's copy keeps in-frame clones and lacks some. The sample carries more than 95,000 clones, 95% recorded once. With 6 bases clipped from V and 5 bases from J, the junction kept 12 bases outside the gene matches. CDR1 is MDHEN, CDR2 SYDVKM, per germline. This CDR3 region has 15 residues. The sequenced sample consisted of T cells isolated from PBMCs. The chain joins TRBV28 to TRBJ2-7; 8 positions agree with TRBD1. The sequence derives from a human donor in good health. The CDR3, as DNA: TGTGCCAGCAGGAAGGGAAGGGACAGGACCCACGAGCAGTACTTC. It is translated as CASRKGRDRTHEQYF.